A single sample gave rise to the 14 T cell receptor beta chains below, sequenced in a study of T-cell reconstitution after alpha-beta-depleted transplantation in children. Unique molecular identifiers were incorporated when the TCRbeta library was constructed. Using its own MiXCR run on the PCR reads, TCRdb lists one record per CDR3 protein. The sample carries roughly 590,000 distinct CDR3 sequences, around 16% recorded once. The sequences come from PBMCs from the stem cell graft donor, collected from the stem cell graft. These receptors all stem from a human donor who donated a stem cell graft to a child with acute myeloid leukemia.

This clonotype was counted only a few times. The chain carries TRBV12-3 or TRBV12-4 and TRBJ1-1; D is ambiguous. The CDR3 runs to 15 residues. The ends were cut back, 2 bases at V and 1 base at J, with 11 bases in the middle. CDR3 in amino acids: CASSLQSVQNTEAFF. CDR3 nucleotide sequence: TGTGCCAGCAGTTTACAATCAGTGCAGAACACTGAAGCTTTCTTT.

This clonotype was seen ten or more times. V usage is TRBV29-1 and J usage is TRBJ2-1; 13 bases are shared with TRBD2. The CDR3 contains 20 residues. The trim removed 6 bases at V and 0 bases at J, leaving 17 bases unmatched. Germline V gene sequence: CDR1 SQVTM, CDR2 ANQGSEA. CDR3 residues: CSVTPTTSGGPVSSYNEQFF. CDR3 DNA sequence: TGCAGCGTGACCCCTACGACTAGCGGGGGGCCAGTGAGCTCCTACAATGAGCAGTTCTTC.

In its sample, this clonotype was seen a few times. The chain's CDR3 is CASSIDQGQGGEQFF. The CDR3, as DNA: TGTGCCAGTAGTATAGATCAAGGACAGGGCGGGGAGCAGTTCTTC. The J gene is TRBJ2-1, the V gene TRBV19, with 8 bases fitting TRBD1. CDR1 and CDR2 (germline): LNHDA, SQIVND (reference sequence). The CDR3 length is 15 residues. Trimming at V came to 0 bases and at J to 10 bases, leaving 8 bases not matched to a gene.

Only a few counts were recorded for this clonotype. The chain is built from TRBV12-3 or TRBV12-4 and TRBJ2-5; D perhaps matches TRBD1 (5 bases). This CDR3 region has 14 residues. V lost 8 bases and J 5 bases, leaving 18 bases between the germline ends. The CDR3: CASSPTRAGETQYF. The CDR3 DNA is TGTGCCAGCTCCCCGACCCGCGCAGGGGAGACCCAGTACTTC.

The table lists this clonotype with a few counts. The chain joins TRBV7-9 to TRBJ2-7; 7 bases align to TRBD2. Germline loops: CDR1 SEHNR, CDR2 FQNEAQ (reference sequence). CDR3 length: 17 residues. Losses at the gene ends were 0 bases for V and 1 base for J; bases not matched to a gene: 9. CDR3 bases: TGTGCCAGCAGCTTAGCGCAGGTGGGAGGGACGTCCTACGAGCAGTACGTC. Translated, it gives CASSLAQVGGTSYEQYV.

This clonotype turned up a few times. V and J are TRBV25-1 and TRBJ2-5, with a tentative D call TRBD1 (6 bases). Germline V gene sequence: CDR1 MGHDK, CDR2 SYGVNS. The CDR3 sequence is 14 residues long. V was cut by 3 bases and J by 4 bases, with 12 bases left in between. The CDR3 loop is CASSEGAGGETQYF. For the CDR3, the DNA is TGTGCCAGCAGTGAGGGGGCAGGAGGAGAGACCCAGTACTTC.

This clonotype was seen more than once but under ten times. No DNA is shown, since the ends of the CDR3 on it are uncertain; the CDR3 is the one TCRdb lists. The CDR3 spells CASSHFGNTEAFF. The chain is built from TRBV11-3 and TRBJ1-1. The CDR3 has 13 amino acids, counting both end residues. CDR1 is SGHNT and CDR2 is YENEEA in the germline V gene.

This clonotype came up many times. This chain uses TRBV29-1 with TRBJ2-5, with 9 bases matching TRBD1. Per germline, CDR1 SQVTM and CDR2 ANQGSEA. V lost 1 base, J lost 4 bases, and 10 bases stayed unmatched. This CDR3 is 16 amino acids long. CDR3 nucleotides: TGCAGCGTTGAAGGGTCGGGACAGGGTGAGGGAGAGACCCAGTACTTC. Its protein is CSVEGSGQGEGETQYF. Together with reference TRBV29-1 and TRBJ2-5, the CDR3 gives the full variable domain: SAVISQKPSRDICQRGTSLTIQCQVDSQVTMMFWYRQQPGQSLTLIATANQGSEATYESGFVIDKFPISRPNLTFSTLTVSNMSPEDSSIYLCSVEGSGQGEGETQYFGPGTRLLVL.

This clonotype was counted at least ten times. The genes are TRBV5-1 and TRBJ2-7, with D unresolved. V was shortened by 2 bases and J by 5 bases, with 14 bases between the two germline ends. Germline CDR1 SGHRS, CDR2 YFSETQ. The CDR3 has 14 amino acids. DNA for the CDR3: TGCGCCAGCAGCTTCGGCCCGGGCAACAACGAGCAGTACTTC. This codes for CASSFGPGNNEQYF. The whole variable domain, filled in from reference TRBV5-1 and TRBJ2-7, reads KAGVTQTPRYLIKTRGQQVTLSCSPISGHRSVSWYQQTPGQGLQFLFEYFSETQRNKGNFPGRFSGRQFSNSRSEMNVSTLELGDSALYLCASSFGPGNNEQYFGPGTRLTVT.

This clonotype was seen only a few times. The chain carries TRBV20-1 and TRBJ2-5, with D possibly matching TRBD2 (5 bases). Trimming pared 3 bases from V and 2 bases from J, leaving 7 bases between. Per germline, CDR1 DFQATT and CDR2 SNEGSKA (reference sequence). The CDR3 runs to 12 residues. Here the CDR3 DNA reads TGCAGTGCTAGTAAGCGGCAAGAGACCCAGTACTTC. This codes for CSASKRQETQYF.

The V gene is TRBV28, the J gene TRBJ1-5; a possible D gene is TRBD1 (6 bases). The germline V gene encodes CDR1 MDHEN and CDR2 SYDVKM. This CDR3 region has 11 residues. The CDR3 region is CAGGGSPPQHF. CDR3 in DNA: TGTGCTGGGGGCGGGAGTCCGCCCCAGCATTTT.

To note about this clonotype: One end of the junction fails to match germline, which may point to a read error. The V and J genes are TRBV5-5 and TRBJ2-1; TRBD1 matches at 11 bases. CDR1 SGHKS and CDR2 YYEKEE come from the germline V gene (reference sequence). This CDR3 spans 16 amino acids. CDR3 sequence: CASSPGTGGSYNEQFF. CDR3 in DNA: TGTGCTAGCAGCCCCGGGACAGGGGGCTCCTACAATGAGCAGTTCTTC.

As DNA, the CDR3 is TGTGCCAGCAGTGATAACAGCGCCAAAAACATTCAGTACTTC. Its translation: CASSDNSAKNIQYF. The chain carries TRBV25-1 and TRBJ2-4; D uncertain. Trimming removed 3 bases from V and 1 base from J, with 7 bases in between. Germline-derived CDR1 and CDR2 are MGHDK and SYGVNS. This CDR3 spans 14 amino acids.

This clonotype was found a few times. The rearrangement links TRBV5-6 to TRBJ2-7; 7 nucleotides align to TRBD1. The CDR3 is 15 residues long. Trimming cost V 4 bases and J 6 bases; bases outside gene matches: 13. CDR1 SGHDT and CDR2 YYEEEE come from the germline V gene. The CDR3 bases are TGTGCCAGCAGCCTGATCGACAGGGAAAAAAGCGAGCAGTACGTC. It translates to CASSLIDREKSEQYV.